This TCR beta chain was recovered during a study of tumor-infiltrating lymphocytes in localized non-small cell lung cancer. Clones were read by immunoSEQ multiplex PCR, and TCRdb kept only the in-frame ones, dropping some. Of approximately 14,000 clones listed, roughly 79% are singletons. CDR3 length equals 17 residues. Per germline, CDR1 LNHNV and CDR2 YYDKDF (reference sequence). V lost 5 bases and J 2 bases, leaving 16 bases between the germline ends. This clone was picked up one time. The gene calls are TRBV15 and TRBJ2-6, with D unresolved. The TCR sequence derives from a human donor with non-small cell lung cancer. The sample taken for sequencing was lung tumor tissue. The CDR3 coding sequence is TGTGCCACCAGCTGGTCAAGTGGGTACCCTGGGGCCAACGTCCTGACTTTC. Residues: CATSWSSGYPGANVLTF.